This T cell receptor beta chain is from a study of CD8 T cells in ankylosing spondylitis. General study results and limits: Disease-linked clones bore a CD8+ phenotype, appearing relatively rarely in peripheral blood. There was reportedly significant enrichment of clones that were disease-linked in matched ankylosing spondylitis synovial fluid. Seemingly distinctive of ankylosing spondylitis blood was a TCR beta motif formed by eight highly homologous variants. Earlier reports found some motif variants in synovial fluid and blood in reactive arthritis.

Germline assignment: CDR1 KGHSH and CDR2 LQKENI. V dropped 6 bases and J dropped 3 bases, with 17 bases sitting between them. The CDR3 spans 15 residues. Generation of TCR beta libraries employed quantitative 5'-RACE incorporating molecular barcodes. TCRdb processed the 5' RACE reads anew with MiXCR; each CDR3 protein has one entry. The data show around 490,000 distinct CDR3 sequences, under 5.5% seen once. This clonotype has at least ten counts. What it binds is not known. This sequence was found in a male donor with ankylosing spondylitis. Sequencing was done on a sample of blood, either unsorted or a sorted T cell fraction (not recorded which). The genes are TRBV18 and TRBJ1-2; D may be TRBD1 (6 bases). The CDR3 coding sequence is TGTGCCAGCTCCCGGGGATCGACAGGTTACTATGGCTACACCTTC. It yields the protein CASSRGSTGYYGYTF.